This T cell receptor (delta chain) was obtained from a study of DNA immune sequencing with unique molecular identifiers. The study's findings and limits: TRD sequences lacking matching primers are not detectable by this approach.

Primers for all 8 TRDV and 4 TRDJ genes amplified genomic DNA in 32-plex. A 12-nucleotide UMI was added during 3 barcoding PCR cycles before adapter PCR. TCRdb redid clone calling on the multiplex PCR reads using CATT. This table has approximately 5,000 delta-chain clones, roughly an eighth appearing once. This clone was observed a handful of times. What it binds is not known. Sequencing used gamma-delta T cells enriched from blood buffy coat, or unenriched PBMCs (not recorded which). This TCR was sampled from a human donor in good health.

CDR3 in amino acids: CAYRSAEELGGYAKLIF. Here the CDR3 DNA reads TGTGCTTATAGGAGCGCGGAGGAGTTAGGGGGATACGCCAAACTCATCTTT. The genes are TRAV38-2/DV8 and TRDJ1; 10 positions agree with TRDD3. This CDR3 has 17 amino acids. Germline V gives CDR1 TSESDYY, CDR2 QEAYKQQN. J gave up 8 bases and V 0 bases, and 13 bases lay outside the gene matches.